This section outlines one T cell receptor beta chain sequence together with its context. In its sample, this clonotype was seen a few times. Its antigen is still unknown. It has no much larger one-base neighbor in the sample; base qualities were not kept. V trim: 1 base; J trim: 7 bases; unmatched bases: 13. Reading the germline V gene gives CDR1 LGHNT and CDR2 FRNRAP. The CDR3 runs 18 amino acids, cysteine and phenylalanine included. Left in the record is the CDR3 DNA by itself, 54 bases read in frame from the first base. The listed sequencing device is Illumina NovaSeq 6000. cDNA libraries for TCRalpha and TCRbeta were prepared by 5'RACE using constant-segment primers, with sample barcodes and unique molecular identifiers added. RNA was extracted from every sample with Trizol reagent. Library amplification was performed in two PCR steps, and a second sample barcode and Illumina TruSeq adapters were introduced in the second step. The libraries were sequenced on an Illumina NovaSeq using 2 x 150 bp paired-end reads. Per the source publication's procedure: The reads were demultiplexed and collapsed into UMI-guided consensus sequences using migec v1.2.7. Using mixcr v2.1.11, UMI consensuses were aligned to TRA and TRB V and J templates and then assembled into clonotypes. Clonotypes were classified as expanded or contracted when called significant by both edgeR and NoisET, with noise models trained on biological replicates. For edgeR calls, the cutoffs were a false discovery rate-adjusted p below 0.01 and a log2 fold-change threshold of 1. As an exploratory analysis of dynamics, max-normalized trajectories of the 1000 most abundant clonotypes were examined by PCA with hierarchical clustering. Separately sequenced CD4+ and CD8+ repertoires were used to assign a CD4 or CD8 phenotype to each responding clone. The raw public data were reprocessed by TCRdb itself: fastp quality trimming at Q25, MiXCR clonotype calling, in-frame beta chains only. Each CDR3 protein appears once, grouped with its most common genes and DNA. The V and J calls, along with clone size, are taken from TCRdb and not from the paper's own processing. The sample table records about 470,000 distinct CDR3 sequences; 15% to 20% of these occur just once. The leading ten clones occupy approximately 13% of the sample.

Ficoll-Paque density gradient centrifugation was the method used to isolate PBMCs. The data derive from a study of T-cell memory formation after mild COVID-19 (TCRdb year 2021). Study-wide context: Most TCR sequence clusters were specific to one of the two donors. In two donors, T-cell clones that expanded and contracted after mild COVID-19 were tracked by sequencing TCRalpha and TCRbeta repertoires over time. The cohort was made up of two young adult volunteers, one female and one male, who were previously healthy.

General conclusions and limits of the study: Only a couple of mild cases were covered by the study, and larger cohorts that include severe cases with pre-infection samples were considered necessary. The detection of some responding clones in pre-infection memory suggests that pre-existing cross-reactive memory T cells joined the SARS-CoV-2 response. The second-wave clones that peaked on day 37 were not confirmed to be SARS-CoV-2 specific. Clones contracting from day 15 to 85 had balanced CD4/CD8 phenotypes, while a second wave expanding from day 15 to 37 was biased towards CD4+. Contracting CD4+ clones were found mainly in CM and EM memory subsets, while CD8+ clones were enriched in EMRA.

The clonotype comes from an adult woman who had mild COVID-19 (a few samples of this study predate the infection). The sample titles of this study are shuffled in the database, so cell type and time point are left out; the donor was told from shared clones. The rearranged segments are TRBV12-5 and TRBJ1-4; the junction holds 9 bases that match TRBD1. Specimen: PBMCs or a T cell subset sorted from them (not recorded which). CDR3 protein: CASGLGRRDRDVGEKLFF. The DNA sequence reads TGTGCTAGTGGTTTGGGCCGCCGGGACAGGGACGTTGGTGAAAAACTGTTTTTT.